A single sample gave rise to the 24 T cell receptor beta chains below, sequenced in a study of T cells in Graves' hyperthyroidism and ophthalmopathy. The TCR beta CDR3 regions underwent amplification using RNA transcripts as the source. A first-round RT-PCR of the TCR CDR3 used the HTBI primer set. TCRdb reanalysed the multiplex PCR reads using MiXCR and keeps one entry per CDR3 protein. The table lists under 400,000 distinct CDR3 sequences, just under 25% of them singletons. The sample taken for sequencing was blood. The receptors come from a man aged 50-59 years with Graves' hyperthyroidism.

Only one count was recorded for this clonotype. This sequence joins TRBV20-1 and TRBJ2-1, with 13 bases identical to TRBD2. The trim removed 6 bases at V and 8 bases at J, leaving 10 bases unmatched. Germline V gene data show CDR1 as DFQATT and CDR2 as SNEGSKA (reference sequence). The CDR3 loop spans 15 amino acids. This chain's CDR3 is CSAPKLAGGRHEQFF. The CDR3 nucleotides read TGCAGTGCCCCGAAACTAGCGGGAGGGAGGCATGAGCAGTTCTTC.

This chain connects TRBV7-3 to TRBJ2-1, with 8 bases that match TRBD2. The CDR3 is 16 residues long. The germline gives CDR1 SGHTA, CDR2 FQGTGA. J lost 2 bases, V lost 2 bases, and 5 bases had no gene match. CDR3: CASSLAGRAAYNEQFF. The CDR3 bases are TGTGCCAGCAGCTTAGCCGGGAGGGCTGCCTACAATGAGCAGTTCTTC.

This clonotype occurred a few times. This chain connects TRBV28 to TRBJ2-2; D gene uncertain. Germline V gives CDR1 MDHEN, CDR2 SYDVKM. Trimming shortened V by 11 bases and J by 3 bases, and 13 bases separated the two germline ends. There are 13 residues in the CDR3. The CDR3 coding sequence is TGTGCCGGCAATCAACCTGACACCGGGGAGCTGTTTTTT. This codes for CAGNQPDTGELFF. The full variable domain, rest sourced from reference TRBV28 and TRBJ2-2, is DVKVTQSSRYLVKRTGEKVFLECVQDMDHENMFWYRQDPGLGLRLIYFSYDVKMKEKGDIPEGYSVSREKKERFSLILESASTNQTSMYLCAGNQPDTGELFFGEGSRLTVL.

A few counts support this clonotype. One end of the junction does not line up with germline, which may come from a read error. The chain's CDR3 is CASSERDEQFF. The CDR3, as DNA: TGCGCCAGCAGTGAAAGGGATGAGCAGTTCTTC. The chain links TRBV3-1 to TRBJ2-1; D call uncertain. Germline CDR1 is LGHDT and CDR2 is YNNKEL (reference sequence). The CDR3 consists of 11 residues.

Only one count was recorded for this clonotype. The chain employs TRBV20-1 and TRBJ2-1, with D possibly matching TRBD2 (7 bases). CDR3 length equals 14 residues. V was clipped by 6 bases and J by 0 bases, with 12 bases between them. In germline, CDR1 is DFQATT, CDR2 SNEGSKA (reference sequence). This CDR3 is CSAGGASSYNEQFF. In DNA form, the CDR3 reads TGCAGTGCGGGGGGGGCAAGCTCCTACAATGAGCAGTTCTTC.

This clonotype was seen more than once but under ten times. The chain carries TRBV20-1 and TRBJ2-7; 8 bases agree with TRBD1. Germline V gene lookup returns CDR1 DFQATT and CDR2 SNEGSKA (reference sequence). CDR3 length: 13 residues. V shed 5 bases, J shed 11 bases, and the junction held 14 bases outside the gene matches. The CDR3 DNA is TGCAGTGCTGGAAACCCGGACAGGGTTCAGGAGTACTTC. It yields the protein CSAGNPDRVQEYF.

The chain recombines TRBV4-1 with TRBJ2-3; the D gene is possibly TRBD1 (6 bases). Germline V CDR1 and CDR2: MGHRA, YSYEKL. The length of the CDR3 is 18 residues. V lost 1 base and J lost 9, with 26 bases in between. The CDR3 region is CASSQVPTTQGPQYTQYF. The CDR3 DNA reads as TGCGCCAGCAGCCAAGTCCCGACGACTCAGGGGCCTCAATACACGCAGTATTTT.

The chain is built from TRBV28 and TRBJ1-3; D not certain. Trimming took off 8 bases at V and 2 bases at J, with 10 bases between the two ends. The CDR3 contains 13 residues. Germline V gives CDR1 MDHEN, CDR2 SYDVKM. The CDR3 spells CASAQDPGNTIYF. The CDR3 coding sequence is TGTGCCAGCGCCCAGGACCCTGGAAACACCATATATTTT.

The chain couples TRBV12-3 or TRBV12-4 to TRBJ2-5, with TRBD1 identical over 8 bases. J lost 6 bases, V lost 4 bases, and 7 bases had no gene match. The CDR3 length is 14 residues. In DNA form, the CDR3 reads TGTGCCAGCAGTTGGACAGGGCCTGATAAGACCCAGTACTTC. Protein sequence: CASSWTGPDKTQYF.

This clonotype has just a few counts. The chain has TRBV11-2 and TRBJ2-7; 8 bases match TRBD2. This CDR3 contains 14 residues. V lost 5 bases, J lost 3 bases, and 6 bases stayed unmatched. Germline lookup yields CDR1 SGHAT and CDR2 FQNNGV. Here the CDR3 DNA reads TGTGCCAGCAGCCGGGGGGGCATAAGCTACGAGCAGTACTTC. Its protein is CASSRGGISYEQYF.

This clonotype was counted many times. The chain is built from TRBV2 and TRBJ2-1, with 11 bases lining up with TRBD2. The CDR3 totals 15 residues. Trimming cost V 10 bases and J 0 bases; bases outside gene matches: 5. CDR1 and CDR2 from the germline V gene are SNHLY and FYNNEI. This CDR3 is CATGTSGPSYNEQFF. CDR3 in DNA: TGTGCCACAGGGACTAGCGGCCCCTCCTACAATGAGCAGTTCTTC.

In this sample, this clonotype turned up a few times. This sequence joins TRBV12-3 or TRBV12-4 and TRBJ2-4; unclear D gene. The CDR3 is 13 residues long. V lost 7 bases to trimming and J lost 4 bases, with 11 bases between them. In DNA, the CDR3 is TGTGCCAGCACCATAGTGGGGAAAAACATTCAGTACTTC. This sequence encodes CASTIVGKNIQYF.

The chain combines TRBV5-1 with TRBJ2-5; D perhaps matches TRBD2 (6 bases). Germline V lookup: CDR1 SGHRS, CDR2 YFSETQ. The CDR3 contains 13 residues. The ends were cut back, 4 bases at V and 3 bases at J, with 10 bases in the middle. Here the CDR3 reads CASSKRAEETQYF. DNA of the CDR3: TGCGCCAGCAGCAAGCGGGCGGAAGAGACCCAGTACTTC.

The sample holds a few counts of this clonotype. The chain combines TRBV12-3 or TRBV12-4 with TRBJ2-7; 9 bases map to TRBD1. The V gene end was trimmed by 6 bases and the J gene end by 3 bases; junction bases not matched to a gene: 9. CDR3 length: 15 amino acids. The CDR3 DNA follows: TGTGCCAGCAGACTACAGGGGGCAAGTAGCTACGAGCAGTACTTC. This sequence encodes CASRLQGASSYEQYF.

This clonotype was observed a few times. The V gene is TRBV5-1, the J gene TRBJ2-2, with a weak D call TRBD2 (6 bases). CDR1 is SGHRS, CDR2 YFSETQ, per germline. CDR3 length equals 14 residues. The V end lost 2 bases, the J end lost 4 bases, and 9 bases lay between the germline ends. The CDR3 spells CASSFAGGTGELFF. For the CDR3, the DNA is TGCGCCAGCAGCTTTGCCGGGGGCACCGGGGAGCTGTTTTTT.

The chain links TRBV7-9 to TRBJ2-7, with D possibly TRBD2 on 5 matching bases. The CDR3 loop spans 12 amino acids. The V gene lost 8 bases and the J gene lost 2 bases, with 10 bases spanning the gap. Looked up from germline, CDR1 is SEHNR and CDR2 is FQNEAQ (reference sequence). The CDR3 coding sequence is TGTGCCAGCCAGACTAACACCTACGAGCAGTACTTC. Its translation is CASQTNTYEQYF.

This clonotype was observed at least ten times. This chain uses TRBV7-9 with TRBJ2-3, with 13 positions matching TRBD2. With 0 bases clipped from V and 2 bases from J, the junction kept 8 bases outside the gene matches. The CDR3 is 19 amino acids. CDR1 SEHNR and CDR2 FQNEAQ come from the germline V gene (reference sequence). The CDR3 DNA reads as TGTGCCAGCAGCTTAGCCCACGCCGGGACTAGCGGGAACACAGATACGCAGTATTTT. Its protein product is CASSLAHAGTSGNTDTQYF.

Many counts were recorded for this clonotype. This rearrangement joins TRBV7-2 to TRBJ2-7; 8 positions match TRBD2. Trimming cost V 4 bases and J 6 bases; bases outside gene matches: 8. Germline CDR1 and CDR2: SGHTA and FQGNSA. The CDR3 runs 14 residues. CDR3 DNA: TGTGCCAGCAGCTCCTCGGGGGGGTTAGGCGAGCAGTACTTC. Amino acid sequence: CASSSSGGLGEQYF.

The chain is built from TRBV29-1 and TRBJ2-7; D ambiguous. The CDR3 loop spans 12 amino acids. The germline CDR1 and CDR2 sequences are SQVTM and ANQGSEA. Trimming stripped 4 bases from V and 2 bases from J, with 9 bases between. CDR3 DNA sequence: TGCAGCGTTGGAGGCGGTGCCTACGAGCAGTACTTC. Its translation is CSVGGGAYEQYF.

This clonotype was detected a few times. The J gene is TRBJ2-5, the V gene TRBV24-1; the D gene is possibly TRBD2 (5 bases). V was shortened by 5 bases and J by 3 bases, with 9 bases between the two germline ends. This CDR3 is built from 13 residues. CDR1 is KGHDR and CDR2 is SFDVKD in the germline V gene. CDR3 DNA sequence: TGTGCCACCAGTGGTATCGGGAAAGAGACCCAGTACTTC. It yields the protein CATSGIGKETQYF.

V is TRBV7-6 and J is TRBJ2-7; 13 bases align to TRBD2. J gave up 8 bases and V 5 bases, and 3 bases lay outside the gene matches. Germline CDR1 reads SGHVS; CDR2 reads FNYEAQ. CDR3 length equals 13 residues. The CDR3 here is CASSTGTSGKQYF. The CDR3 DNA reads TGTGCCAGCAGCACAGGGACTAGCGGGAAGCAGTACTTC.

In this sample, this clonotype turned up a few times. This rearrangement joins TRBV29-1 to TRBJ2-1, with D unclear. There are 14 residues in the CDR3. The germline CDR1 and CDR2 sequences are SQVTM and ANQGSEA. The V gene lost 6 bases and the J gene lost 0 bases, with 12 bases spanning the gap. Here the CDR3 reads CSVWTASSYNEQFF. DNA of the CDR3: TGCAGCGTATGGACGGCTAGCTCCTACAATGAGCAGTTCTTC.

This clonotype was detected only once. The chain combines TRBV2 with TRBJ1-1, with D perhaps TRBD1 (6 bases). Germline V gene lookup returns CDR1 SNHLY and CDR2 FYNNEI. CDR3 size: 14 residues. Trimming stripped 7 bases from V and 1 base from J, with 13 bases between. The CDR3 region is CASKQGHTNTEAFF. The CDR3 nucleotides read TGTGCCAGCAAGCAGGGACACACGAACACTGAAGCTTTCTTT.

This clonotype showed up just a few times. This chain joins TRBV25-1 and TRBJ2-5, with 14 positions matching TRBD2. This CDR3 has 17 amino acids. V lost 0 bases, J lost 4 bases, and 4 bases stayed unmatched. In germline, CDR1 is MGHDK, CDR2 SYGVNS. CDR3 amino acids: CASSEYGTSGSAETQYF. For the CDR3, the DNA is TGTGCCAGCAGTGAATACGGGACTAGCGGGAGCGCAGAGACCCAGTACTTC.